The clone carrying this T cell receptor (beta chain) has ten or more counts. Its target is not known. The source of the sample is a study of T cells in Graves' hyperthyroidism and ophthalmopathy. Findings and limits, study-wide: In blood, most of the thyroid clonotypes expanded above 0.001 were also present.

Patients aged 18 to 65 had newly diagnosed hyperthyroidism lasting under 2 months. Each diagnosis drew on symptoms, thyroxine, TRAb, thyroid ultrasound and orbital computed tomography findings. The CDR3 has 12 residues. CDR1 is SNHLY, CDR2 FYNNEI, per germline. V gave up 8 bases and J gave up 5 bases, with 9 bases separating them. Authors of the study amplified TCR beta CDR3 regions from RNA transcripts. The study used the HTBI primer set for a first-round RT-PCR of the TCR CDR3. TCRdb reanalysed the multiplex PCR reads using MiXCR and keeps one entry per CDR3 protein. The sample includes roughly 750,000 distinct CDR3 sequences, 16% of them seen just once.

The TCR sequence derives from a man younger than 35 with Graves' hyperthyroidism. The rearrangement uses TRBV2 and TRBJ1-4, with no clear D. Sequenced material: blood. CDR3 residues: CASERMNEKLFF. CDR3 bases: TGTGCCAGCGAAAGGATGAATGAAAAACTGTTTTTT.